These T cell receptor beta chains were read from a single sample in a study of shared clonotypes between healthy human individuals. The assay was immunoSEQ multiplex PCR, and TCRdb's table has in-frame clones only and misses some. Of some 2,500,000 clones listed, over 85% are singletons. The specimen sequenced was naive CD4+ T cells from PBMCs. The source is a man younger than 35 in good health. Some clones in this sample may be carry-over from other donors' samples. Both conserved end residues are part of each CDR3. Fields, in order: J gene, D gene, V gene, clone size, CDR3 DNA, CDR3 protein. D genes are given only for firm matches. Where a row states a size, it is once, few, many or the class of an expanded clone; other rows omit it.

J: TRBJ2-3
D: NA
V: TRBV13
size: NA
DNA: TGTGCCAGCAGTCCAGGGGGTTGGGGTTTTAGCGGCCTCGATACGCAGTATTTT
CDR3: CASSPGGWGFSGLDTQYF

J: TRBJ1-5
D: NA
V: TRBV7-9
size: few
DNA: TGTGCCAGCAGCGCCCTTGAGGGGCAGCCCCAGCATTTT
CDR3: CASSALEGQPQHF

J: TRBJ1-5
D: NA
V: TRBV28
size: NA
DNA: TGTGCCAGCAGTTTAGTAGGAGGGGATCAGCCCCAGCATTTT
CDR3: CASSLVGGDQPQHF

J: TRBJ2-3
D: NA
V: TRBV7-3
size: NA
DNA: TGTGCCAGCAGCTTATATGGGCCCGATACGCAGTATTTT
CDR3: CASSLYGPDTQYF

J: TRBJ2-6
D: TRBD1
V: TRBV28
size: once
DNA: TGTGCCAGCACGCCCCAGGGGGCCTCTGGGGCCAACGTCCTGACTTTC
CDR3: CASTPQGASGANVLTF

J: TRBJ2-7
D: NA
V: TRBV18
size: once
DNA: TGTGCCAGCTCACCAGTTACAACCTCCTACGAGCAGTACTTC
CDR3: CASSPVTTSYEQYF

J: TRBJ2-1
D: TRBD2
V: TRBV30
size: NA
DNA: TGTGCCTGGACCCTTTCACTAGCGGGAGCGGGCAATGAGCAGTTCTTC
CDR3: CAWTLSLAGAGNEQFF

J: TRBJ1-4
D: NA
V: TRBV28
size: NA
DNA: TGTGCCAGTAGGGCCACAACTTTTATTTATGAAAAACTGTTTTTT
CDR3: CASRATTFIYEKLFF

J: TRBJ2-7
D: NA
V: TRBV27
size: NA
DNA: TGTGCCAGCAAAGGAGAGGGGACCTCCTACGAGCAGTACTTC
CDR3: CASKGEGTSYEQYF

J: TRBJ2-1
D: NA
V: TRBV28
size: NA
DNA: TGTGCCAGCAGTTTAAGTCCACTGAATGAGCAGTTCTTC
CDR3: CASSLSPLNEQFF

J: TRBJ1-6
D: TRBD1
V: TRBV7-9
size: NA
DNA: TGTGCCAGCAGTATCCTCCGCCCAGGGACAGGGTACGGTAATTCACCCCTCCACTTT
CDR3: CASSILRPGTGYGNSPLHF

J: TRBJ2-1
D: NA
V: TRBV18
size: NA
DNA: TGTGCCAGCTCACCTCTTTCTTCAAGCGAGCAGTTCTTC
CDR3: CASSPLSSSEQFF

J: TRBJ2-1
D: TRBD2
V: TRBV9
size: NA
DNA: TGTGCCAGCAGCATAACGGGACTAGCGGGATTAAGTGAGCAGTTCTTC
CDR3: CASSITGLAGLSEQFF

J: TRBJ1-1
D: NA
V: TRBV7-8
size: NA
DNA: TGTGCCAGCAGCTTAGTGCGGGCAATGAACACTGAAGCTTTCTTT
CDR3: CASSLVRAMNTEAFF

J: TRBJ2-7
D: TRBD1
V: TRBV11-2
size: NA
DNA: TGTGCCAGCAGCCCGGACAGGGGTGACGAGCAGTACTTC
CDR3: CASSPDRGDEQYF

J: TRBJ1-1
D: NA
V: TRBV19
size: NA
DNA: TGTGCCAGTAGTCCCCGGGGGGGCATGAACACTGAAGCTTTCTTT
CDR3: CASSPRGGMNTEAFF

J: TRBJ2-3
D: NA
V: TRBV7-2
size: NA
DNA: TGTGCCAGCAGCTTAGCTGCCGGGATAGATACGCAGTATTTT
CDR3: CASSLAAGIDTQYF

J: TRBJ2-1
D: NA
V: TRBV27
size: NA
DNA: TGTGCCAGCAGCTCGGAGGGCGCTCAGTTCTTC
CDR3: CASSSEGAQFF

J: TRBJ1-1
D: NA
V: TRBV7-2
size: NA
DNA: TGTGCCAGCAGCTTAGGTAGGGCGGGGGCGAGCACTGAAGCTTTCTTT
CDR3: CASSLGRAGASTEAFF

J: TRBJ2-7
D: TRBD2
V: TRBV6-5
size: NA
DNA: TGTGCCAGCAGTTACCGCGGGGGACGCTACGAGCAGTACTTC
CDR3: CASSYRGGRYEQYF

J: TRBJ2-1
D: NA
V: TRBV30
size: NA
DNA: TGTGCCTGGAGTGTTAGCGGAACCCCGGTACAGTTCTTC
CDR3: CAWSVSGTPVQFF

J: TRBJ1-4
D: NA
V: TRBV27
size: NA
DNA: TGTGCCAGCAGTTTAACGGCAGGGTGGAATGAAAAACTGTTTTTT
CDR3: CASSLTAGWNEKLFF

J: TRBJ1-6
D: TRBD1
V: TRBV2
size: NA
DNA: TGTGCCAGCATCCAGGGGGCAGGATCTTCACCCCTCCACTTT
CDR3: CASIQGAGSSPLHF

J: TRBJ1-3
D: NA
V: TRBV28
size: NA
DNA: TGTGCCAGCAGTTCCAGGAACACCATATATTTT
CDR3: CASSSRNTIYF

J: TRBJ2-5
D: TRBD2
V: TRBV5-4
size: NA
DNA: TGTGCCAGCAGCTTGGCCTCTACTAGCGGGAGCGGAGAGACCCAGTACTTC
CDR3: CASSLASTSGSGETQYF

J: TRBJ2-1
D: TRBD2
V: TRBV6-1
size: NA
DNA: TGTGCCAGCGGAGGGACTAGCGGGATCTACAATGAGCAGTTCTTC
CDR3: CASGGTSGIYNEQFF

J: TRBJ1-1
D: NA
V: TRBV18
size: NA
DNA: TGTGCCAGCTCACCACCTACCACTATGAACACTGAAGCTTTCTTT
CDR3: CASSPPTTMNTEAFF

J: TRBJ2-3
D: NA
V: TRBV4-1
size: once
DNA: TGCGCCAGCAGCCACCCCGGCGGGGACACAGATACGCAGTATTTT
CDR3: CASSHPGGDTDTQYF